This TCR beta chain was captured by sequencing in a study of T cell responses to AZD1222 COVID-19 vaccine. General study points: Spike-specific TCR breadth and depth went up after people got two AZD1222 doses.

Looked up from germline, CDR1 is GTSNPN and CDR2 is SVGIG (reference sequence). This CDR3 is built from 13 residues. Trimming pared 0 bases from V and 6 bases from J, leaving 11 bases between. Details on this clone: Its specificity is unknown.

Assay: immunoSEQ multiplex PCR; the TCRdb copy retains only in-frame clones and omits some. Among approximately 150,000 clones listed, 94% were seen once. The specimen comprised peripheral blood, sampled 28 days after the second AZD1222 dose. The chain carries TRBV30 and TRBJ1-1; D possibly corresponds to TRBD1 (6 bases). This TCR derives from an adult who received the AZD1222 COVID-19 vaccine. CDR3 region: CAWSVQGYSEAFF. In nucleotides, the CDR3 is TGTGCCTGGAGTGTACAGGGATATTCTGAAGCTTTCTTT.